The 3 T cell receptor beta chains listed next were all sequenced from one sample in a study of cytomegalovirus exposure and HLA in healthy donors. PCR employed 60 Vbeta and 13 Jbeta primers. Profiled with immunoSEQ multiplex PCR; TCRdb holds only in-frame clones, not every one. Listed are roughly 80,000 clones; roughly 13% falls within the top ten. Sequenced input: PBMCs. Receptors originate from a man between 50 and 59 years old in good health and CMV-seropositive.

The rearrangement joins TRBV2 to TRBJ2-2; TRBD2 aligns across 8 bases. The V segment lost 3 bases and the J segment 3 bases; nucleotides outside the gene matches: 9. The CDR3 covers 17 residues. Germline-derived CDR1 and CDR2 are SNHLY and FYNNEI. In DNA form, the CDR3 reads TGTGCCAGCAGTGATGCGGTTCTAGCGGGTTACACCGGGGAGCTGTTTTTT. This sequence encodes CASSDAVLAGYTGELFF.

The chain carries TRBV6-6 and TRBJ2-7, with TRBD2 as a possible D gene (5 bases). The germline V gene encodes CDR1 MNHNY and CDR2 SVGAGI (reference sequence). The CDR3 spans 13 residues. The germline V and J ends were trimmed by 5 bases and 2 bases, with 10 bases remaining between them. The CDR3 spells CASSQDFTYEQYV. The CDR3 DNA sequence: TGTGCCAGCAGTCAGGACTTTACCTACGAGCAGTACGTC.

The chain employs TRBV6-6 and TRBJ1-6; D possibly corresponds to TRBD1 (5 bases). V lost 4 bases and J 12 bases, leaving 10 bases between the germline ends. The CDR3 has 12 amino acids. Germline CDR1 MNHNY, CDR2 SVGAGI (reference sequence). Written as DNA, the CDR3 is TGTGCCAGCAGTTCTCGCGGGGGACCCCTCCACTTT. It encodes CASSSRGGPLHF.